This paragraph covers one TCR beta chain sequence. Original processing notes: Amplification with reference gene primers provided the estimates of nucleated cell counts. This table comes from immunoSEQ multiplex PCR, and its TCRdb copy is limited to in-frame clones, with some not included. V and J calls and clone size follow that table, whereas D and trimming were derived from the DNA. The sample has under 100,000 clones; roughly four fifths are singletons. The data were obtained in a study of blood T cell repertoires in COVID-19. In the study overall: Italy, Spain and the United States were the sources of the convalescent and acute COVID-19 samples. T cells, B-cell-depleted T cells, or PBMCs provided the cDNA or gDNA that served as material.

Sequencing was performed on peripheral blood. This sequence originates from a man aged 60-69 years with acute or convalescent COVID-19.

In DNA, the CDR3 is TGCGCCAGCAGCCGGACGGGAGGGGGGGAAAGCACAGATACGCAGTATTTT. Its translation: CASSRTGGGESTDTQYF. V gene TRBV4-1 combines with J gene TRBJ2-3, with TRBD2 identical over 8 bases. With 4 bases clipped from V and 0 bases from J, the junction kept 9 bases outside the gene matches. Germline CDR1 and CDR2: MGHRA and YSYEKL. The CDR3 has 17 residues.